A selection of T cell receptor beta chains follows, all from one sample in a study of blood T cell repertoires in COVID-19. Some clones are missing from TCRdb's copy, which holds only in-frame ones; the method was immunoSEQ multiplex PCR. The sample has about 170,000 clones; 80% to 85% are singletons. Sequencing used peripheral blood. The source is a man in his 70s with active or convalescent COVID-19. The CDR3 runs from the conserved cysteine through the conserved F or W. D genes are given only for firm matches. The size of a clone is reported for some rows only, either as once, few or many, or as a class for expanded clones.

V gene	J gene	clone size	D gene	CDR3 protein	CDR3 DNA
TRBV7-9	TRBJ2-3	few	TRBD2	CASSRTSGRLKGYF	TGTGCCAGCAGCCGGACTAGCGGGAGGCTTAAGGGATATTTT
TRBV7-2	TRBJ2-7	-	-	CASSLTGGVNYEQYF	TGTGCCAGCAGCTTAACAGGGGGGGTTAACTACGAGCAGTACTTC
TRBV5-6	TRBJ2-1	-	-	CASSLARAEQFF	TGTGCCAGCAGCTTGGCGCGGGCTGAGCAGTTCTTC
TRBV27	TRBJ2-3	-	-	CASSSTGMILTDTQYF	TGTGCCAGCAGTTCCACGGGAATGATACTCACAGATACGCAGTATTTT
TRBV9	TRBJ1-2	-	TRBD1	CASSAITGALVGGYTF	TGTGCCAGCAGCGCAATTACAGGGGCGCTCGTCGGGGGCTACACCTTC
TRBV18	TRBJ1-5	-	TRBD1	CASSPDRGRGNQPQHF	TGTGCCAGCTCACCGGACAGGGGACGCGGCAATCAGCCCCAGCATTTT
TRBV7-9	TRBJ1-4	-	TRBD1	CASRRTGGNEKLFF	TGTGCCAGCAGACGGACAGGGGGTAATGAAAAACTGTTTTTT
TRBV5-4	TRBJ1-1	-	-	CASSPEGRANTEAFF	TGTGCCAGCAGCCCGGAGGGCAGGGCGAACACTGAAGCTTTCTTT
TRBV12-3/TRBV12-4	TRBJ1-3	-	-	CASTREMVDTIYF	TGTGCCAGCACCCGGGAGATGGTTGACACCATATATTTT
TRBV5-1	TRBJ2-5	-	-	CASSPSGQETQYF	TGCGCCAGCAGCCCCTCCGGGCAAGAGACCCAGTACTTC
TRBV5-1	TRBJ1-3	-	TRBD1	CASSLDRGLSGNTIYF	TGCGCCAGCAGCTTGGACAGGGGTTTATCTGGAAACACCATATATTTT
TRBV14	TRBJ2-5	-	-	CASSRFVAETQYF	TGTGCCAGCAGCCGGTTTGTGGCAGAGACCCAGTACTTC
TRBV9	TRBJ1-1	-	-	CASSVVPGLNTEAFF	TGTGCCAGCAGCGTAGTGCCAGGGTTGAACACTGAAGCTTTCTTT
TRBV9	TRBJ2-7	-	-	CASSVAATEPYEQYF	TGTGCCAGCAGCGTAGCAGCGACTGAACCCTACGAGCAGTACTTC
TRBV6-6	TRBJ2-7	-	TRBD1	CASSWTGVLSYEQYF	TGTGCCAGCAGCTGGACAGGGGTCCTCTCCTACGAGCAGTACTTC
TRBV18	TRBJ1-5	-	TRBD1	CASSPPPGTGPGKPQHF	TGTGCCAGCTCACCACCTCCCGGGACAGGGCCCGGGAAGCCCCAGCATTTT
TRBV5-1	TRBJ2-5	once	-	CASVLQGQETQYF	TGCGCCAGCGTACTACAGGGTCAAGAGACCCAGTACTTC
TRBV19	TRBJ2-7	-	TRBD1	CASSTRQGAYEQYF	TGTGCCAGTAGTACAAGACAGGGGGCCTACGAGCAGTACTTC
TRBV11-3	TRBJ2-1	-	-	CASSLGGSKSNEQFF	TGTGCCAGCAGCTTAGGTGGGAGCAAGAGCAATGAGCAGTTCTTC
TRBV28	TRBJ1-2	-	-	CASSRPGRINYGYTF	TGTGCCAGCAGCCGCCCCGGGAGGATAAACTATGGCTACACCTTC
TRBV6-5	TRBJ1-1	-	-	CASSYQQGNTEAFF	TGTGCCAGCAGTTACCAACAGGGGAACACTGAAGCTTTCTTT
TRBV15	TRBJ2-7	-	-	CATSRDRGFASYEQYF	TGTGCCACCAGCAGAGATCGGGGGTTTGCTTCCTACGAGCAGTACTTC
TRBV7-2	TRBJ2-7	-	-	CASTLQAQSSYEQYF	TGTGCCAGCACCCTACAGGCCCAAAGCTCCTACGAGCAGTACTTC
TRBV7-9	TRBJ1-4	-	-	CASSPRGNSNEKLFF	TGTGCCAGCAGCCCCCGAGGGAACTCTAATGAAAAACTGTTTTTT
TRBV7-9	TRBJ2-2	-	TRBD1	CASSLPGQGSGELFF	TGTGCCAGCAGCCTCCCGGGACAGGGATCCGGGGAGCTGTTTTTT
TRBV7-8	TRBJ2-2	-	-	CASSLSWNTGELFF	TGTGCCAGCAGCTTGTCGTGGAACACCGGGGAGCTGTTTTTT
TRBV3-1/TRBV3-2	TRBJ1-3	-	-	CASSRLQGNTIYF	TGTGCCAGCAGCCGTCTACAGGGAAACACCATATATTTT
TRBV6-5	TRBJ2-5	-	-	CATAPAFETQYF	TGTGCCACCGCGCCCGCGTTCGAGACCCAGTACTTC
TRBV11-3	TRBJ2-7	-	TRBD2	CASSLVGLAGVAYEQYF	TGTGCCAGCAGCTTAGTGGGCCTAGCGGGAGTGGCCTACGAGCAGTACTTC
TRBV5-1	TRBJ2-1	-	TRBD2	CASRRGLAGSNEQFF	TGCGCCAGCAGAAGAGGACTAGCGGGGTCCAATGAGCAGTTCTTC